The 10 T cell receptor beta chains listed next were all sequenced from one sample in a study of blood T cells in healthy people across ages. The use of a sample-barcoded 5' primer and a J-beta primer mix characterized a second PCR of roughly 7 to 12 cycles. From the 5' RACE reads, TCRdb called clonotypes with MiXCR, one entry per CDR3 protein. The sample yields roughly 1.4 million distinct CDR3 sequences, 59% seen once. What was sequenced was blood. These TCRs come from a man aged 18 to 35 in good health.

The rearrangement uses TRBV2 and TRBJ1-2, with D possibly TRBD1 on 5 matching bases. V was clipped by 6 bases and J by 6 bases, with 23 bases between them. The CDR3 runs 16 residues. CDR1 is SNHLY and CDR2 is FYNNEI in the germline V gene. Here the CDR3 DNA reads TGTGCCAGCAGCGTTGCCACAGGCCCTTTTGCGGATGGCTACACCTTC. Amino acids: CASSVATGPFADGYTF.

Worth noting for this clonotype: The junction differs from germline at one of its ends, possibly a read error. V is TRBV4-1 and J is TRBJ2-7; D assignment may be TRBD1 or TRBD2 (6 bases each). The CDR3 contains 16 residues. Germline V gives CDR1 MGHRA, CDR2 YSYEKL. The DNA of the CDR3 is TGCGCCAGCAACCAAGAAGGGGGGACACTAATCTACGAGCAGTACTTC. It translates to CASNQEGGTLIYEQYF.

CDR3 bases: TGTGCCAGCAGCGTTGGTTTTCCGAATTCTGAGCAGTACTTC. This gives the protein CASSVGFPNSEQYF. This chain links TRBV9 with TRBJ2-5; D is undetermined. V lost 2 bases and J 11 bases, leaving 19 bases between the germline ends. Germline loops: CDR1 SGDLS, CDR2 YYNGEE. This CDR3 has 14 residues. The full variable domain, rest sourced from reference TRBV9 and TRBJ2-5, is DSGVTQTPKHLITATGQRVTLRCSPRSGDLSVYWYQQSLDQGLQFLIQYYNGEERAKGNILERFSAQQFPDLHSELNLSSLELGDSALYFCASSVGFPNSEQYFGPGTRLLVL.

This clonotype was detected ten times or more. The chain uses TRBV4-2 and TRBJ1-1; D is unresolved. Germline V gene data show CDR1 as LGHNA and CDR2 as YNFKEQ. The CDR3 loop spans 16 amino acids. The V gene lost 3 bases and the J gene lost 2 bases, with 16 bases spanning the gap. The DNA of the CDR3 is TGTGCCAGCAGCCAGCCTCGTTGGAGAACTAACACTGAAGCTTTCTTT. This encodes CASSQPRWRTNTEAFF.

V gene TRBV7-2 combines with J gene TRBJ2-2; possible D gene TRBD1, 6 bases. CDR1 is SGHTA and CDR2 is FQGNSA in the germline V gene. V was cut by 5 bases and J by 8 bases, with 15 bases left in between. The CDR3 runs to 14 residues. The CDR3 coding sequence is TGTGCCAGCAGCAAGGCGGTCGGGACAGGGGAGCTGTTTTTT. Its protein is CASSKAVGTGELFF.

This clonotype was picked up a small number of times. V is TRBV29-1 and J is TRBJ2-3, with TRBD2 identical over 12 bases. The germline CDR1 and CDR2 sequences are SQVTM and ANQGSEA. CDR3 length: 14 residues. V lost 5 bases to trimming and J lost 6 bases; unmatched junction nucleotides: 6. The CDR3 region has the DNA TGCAGCGTTATACTAGCGGGGGGCGGTGATACGCAGTATTTT. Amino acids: CSVILAGGGDTQYF.

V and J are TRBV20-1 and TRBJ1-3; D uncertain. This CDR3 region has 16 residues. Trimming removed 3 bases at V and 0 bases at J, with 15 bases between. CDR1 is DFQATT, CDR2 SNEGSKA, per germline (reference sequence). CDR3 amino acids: CSASPIAGFSGNTIYF. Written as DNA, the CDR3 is TGCAGTGCTAGCCCAATCGCAGGATTCTCTGGAAACACCATATATTTT.

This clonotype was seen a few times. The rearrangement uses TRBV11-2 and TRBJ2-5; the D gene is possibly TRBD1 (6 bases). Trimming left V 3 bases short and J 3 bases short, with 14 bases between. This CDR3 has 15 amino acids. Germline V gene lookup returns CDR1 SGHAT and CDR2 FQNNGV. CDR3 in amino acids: CASSFRARGKETQYF. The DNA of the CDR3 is TGTGCCAGCAGCTTTCGGGCGAGGGGGAAAGAGACCCAGTACTTC.

DNA of the CDR3: TGTGCCATCAGTGAGCCCTTTTACGAGCAGTACTTC. This encodes CAISEPFYEQYF. The V call is TRBV10-3, the J call TRBJ2-7; D not resolved. The CDR3 runs to 12 residues. Between the trimmed V and J ends, which lost 2 bases and 4 bases, there was a span of 6 bases. Per germline, CDR1 ENHRY and CDR2 SYGVKD.

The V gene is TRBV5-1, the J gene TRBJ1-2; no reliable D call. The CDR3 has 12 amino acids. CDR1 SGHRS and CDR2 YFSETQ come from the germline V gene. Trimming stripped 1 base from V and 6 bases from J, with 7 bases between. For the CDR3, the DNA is TGCGCCAGCAGCTTGTACCTGGATGGCTACACCTTC. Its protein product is CASSLYLDGYTF.